This entry features one T cell receptor (beta chain) sequence. What it binds is not known. Trimming cost V 4 bases and J 8 bases, with 6 bases left between them. CDR1 is LNHDA, CDR2 SQIVND, per germline (reference sequence). The CDR3 has 11 amino acids. This record comes from a study of T cell repertoires in cytomegalovirus infection. Study-wide context: CMV epitopes in the study were HLA-C-restricted (recently identified) and HLA-B-restricted (well studied). Matching HLA type and CMV infection were both indicated by public TCR beta signatures. Study-level findings and limits: Totalled public TCR beta family frequency picked out people who carried CMV plus the relevant HLA. It was HLA-C-restricted CMV-specific TCR beta clonotypes that dominated the response ex vivo.

Each CDR3 protein gets one entry after TCRdb re-called the reads with MiXCR. Of roughly 500,000 distinct CDR3 sequences in the sample, around 30% were seen once. The sequence was obtained from a human donor in good health (CMV status not recorded). Some clones in this sample may be carry-over from other donors' samples. V and J are TRBV19 and TRBJ1-5; D ambiguous. Sequenced material: cultured PBMCs, taken from culture after CMV antigen stimulation. The CDR3 nucleotides are TGTGCCAGTAGTAGCGGGGAGCCCCAGCATTTT. Residues: CASSSGEPQHF.